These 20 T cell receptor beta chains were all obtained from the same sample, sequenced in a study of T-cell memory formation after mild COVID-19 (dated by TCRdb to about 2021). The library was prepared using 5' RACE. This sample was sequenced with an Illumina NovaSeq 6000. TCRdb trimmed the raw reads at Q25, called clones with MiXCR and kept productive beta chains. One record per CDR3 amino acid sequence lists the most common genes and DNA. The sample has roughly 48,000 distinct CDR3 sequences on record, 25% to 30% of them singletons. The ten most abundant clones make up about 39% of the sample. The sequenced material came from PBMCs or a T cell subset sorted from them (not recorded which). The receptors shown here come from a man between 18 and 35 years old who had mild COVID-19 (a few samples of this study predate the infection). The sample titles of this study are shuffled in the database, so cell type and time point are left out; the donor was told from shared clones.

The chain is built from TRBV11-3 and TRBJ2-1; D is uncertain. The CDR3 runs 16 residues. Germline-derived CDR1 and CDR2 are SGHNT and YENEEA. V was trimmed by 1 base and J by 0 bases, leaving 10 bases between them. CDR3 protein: CASSLGPRSSYNEQFF. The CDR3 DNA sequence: TGTGCCAGCAGCTTAGGGCCAAGGAGCTCCTACAATGAGCAGTTCTTC.

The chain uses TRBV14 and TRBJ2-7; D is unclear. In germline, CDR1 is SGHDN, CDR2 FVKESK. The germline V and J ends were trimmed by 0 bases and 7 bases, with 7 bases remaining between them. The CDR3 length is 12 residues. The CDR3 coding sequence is TGTGCCAGCAGCCAAGAATGGGCAGAGCAGTACTTC. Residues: CASSQEWAEQYF.

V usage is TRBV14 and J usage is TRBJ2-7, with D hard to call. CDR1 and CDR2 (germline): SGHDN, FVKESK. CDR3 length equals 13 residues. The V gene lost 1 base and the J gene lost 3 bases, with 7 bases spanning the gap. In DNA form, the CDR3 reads TGTGCCAGCAGCCAAGGGACCCACTACGAGCAGTACTTC. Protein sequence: CASSQGTHYEQYF.

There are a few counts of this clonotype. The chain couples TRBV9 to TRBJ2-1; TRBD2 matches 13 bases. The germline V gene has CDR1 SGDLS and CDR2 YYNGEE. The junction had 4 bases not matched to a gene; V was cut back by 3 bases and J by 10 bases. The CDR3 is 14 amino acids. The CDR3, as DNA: TGTGCCAGCAGCGGACTAGCGGGGGGATCCGAGCAGTTCTTC. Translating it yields CASSGLAGGSEQFF. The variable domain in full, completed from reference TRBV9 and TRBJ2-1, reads DSGVTQTPKHLITATGQRVTLRCSPRSGDLSVYWYQQSLDQGLQFLIQYYNGEERAKGNILERFSAQQFPDLHSELNLSSLELGDSALYFCASSGLAGGSEQFFGPGTRLTVL.

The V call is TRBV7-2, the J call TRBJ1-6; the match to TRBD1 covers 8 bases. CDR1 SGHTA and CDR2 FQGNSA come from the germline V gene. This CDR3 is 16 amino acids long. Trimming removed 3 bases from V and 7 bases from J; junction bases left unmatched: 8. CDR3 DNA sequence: TGTGCCAGCAGCTTGTCGCTGAGGGACAGGAATTCACCCCTCCACTTT. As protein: CASSLSLRDRNSPLHF.

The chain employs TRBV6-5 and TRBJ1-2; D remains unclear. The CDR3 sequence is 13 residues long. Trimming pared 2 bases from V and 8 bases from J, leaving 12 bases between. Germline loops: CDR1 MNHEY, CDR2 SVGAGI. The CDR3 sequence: CASSYRSSGGYTF. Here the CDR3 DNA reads TGTGCCAGCAGTTACCGATCTTCGGGGGGCTACACCTTC.

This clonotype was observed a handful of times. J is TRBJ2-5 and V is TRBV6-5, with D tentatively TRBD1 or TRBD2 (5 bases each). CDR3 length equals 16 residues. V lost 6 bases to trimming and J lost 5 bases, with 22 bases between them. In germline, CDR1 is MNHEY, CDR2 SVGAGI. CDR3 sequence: CASRPGPDSFWETQYF. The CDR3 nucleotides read TGTGCCAGCAGGCCGGGACCCGACTCGTTTTGGGAGACCCAGTACTTC.

The CDR3 reads CASSFLTGVAGELFF. CDR3 nucleotides: TGTGCCAGCAGCTTTCTGACAGGGGTCGCCGGGGAGCTGTTTTTT. The chain links TRBV7-9 to TRBJ2-2, with 8 bases identical to TRBD1. The junction had 6 bases not matched to a gene; V was cut back by 3 bases and J by 6 bases. This CDR3 has 15 amino acids. CDR1 and CDR2 from the germline V gene are SEHNR and FQNEAQ (reference sequence).

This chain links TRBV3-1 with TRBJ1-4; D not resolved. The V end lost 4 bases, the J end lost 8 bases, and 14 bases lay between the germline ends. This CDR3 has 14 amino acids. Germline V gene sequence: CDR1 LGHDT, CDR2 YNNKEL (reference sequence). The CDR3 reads CASSPGTGWEKLFF. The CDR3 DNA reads TGTGCCAGCAGCCCCGGAACTGGTTGGGAAAAACTGTTTTTT.

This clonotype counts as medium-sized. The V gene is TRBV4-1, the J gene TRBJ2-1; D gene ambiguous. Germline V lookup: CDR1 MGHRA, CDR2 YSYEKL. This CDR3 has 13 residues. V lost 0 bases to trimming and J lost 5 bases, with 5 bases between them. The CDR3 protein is CASSQDGNNEQFF. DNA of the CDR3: TGCGCCAGCAGCCAAGATGGGAACAATGAGCAGTTCTTC.

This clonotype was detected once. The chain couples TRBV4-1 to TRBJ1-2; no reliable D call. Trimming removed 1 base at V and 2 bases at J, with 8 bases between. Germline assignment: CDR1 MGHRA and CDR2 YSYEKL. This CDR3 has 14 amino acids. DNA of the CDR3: TGCGCCAGCAGCCAAGTCGAGGGAAACTATGGCTACACCTTC. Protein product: CASSQVEGNYGYTF.

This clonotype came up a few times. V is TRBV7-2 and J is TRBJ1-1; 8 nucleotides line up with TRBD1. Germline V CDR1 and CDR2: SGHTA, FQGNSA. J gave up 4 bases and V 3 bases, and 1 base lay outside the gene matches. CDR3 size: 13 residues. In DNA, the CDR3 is TGTGCCAGCAGCTTGGACAGGGTCACTGAAGCTTTCTTT. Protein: CASSLDRVTEAFF. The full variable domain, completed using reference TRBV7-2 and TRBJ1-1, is GAGVSQSPSNKVTEKGKDVELRCDPISGHTALYWYRQSLGQGLEFLIYFQGNSAPDKSGLPSDRFSAERTGGSVSTLTIQRTQQEDSAVYLCASSLDRVTEAFFGQGTRLTVV.

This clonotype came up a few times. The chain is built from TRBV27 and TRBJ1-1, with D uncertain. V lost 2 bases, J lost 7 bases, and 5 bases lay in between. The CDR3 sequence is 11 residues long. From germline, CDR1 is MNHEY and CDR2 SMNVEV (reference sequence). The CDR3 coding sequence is TGTGCCAGCAGTTTAGGCGGTGAAGCTTTCTTT. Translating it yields CASSLGGEAFF.

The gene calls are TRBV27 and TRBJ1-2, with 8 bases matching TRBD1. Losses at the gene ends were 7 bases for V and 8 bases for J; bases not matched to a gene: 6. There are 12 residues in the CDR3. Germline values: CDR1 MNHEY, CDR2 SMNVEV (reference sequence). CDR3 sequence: CASKTGGEGYTF. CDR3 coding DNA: TGTGCCAGCAAAACAGGGGGGGAAGGCTACACCTTC.

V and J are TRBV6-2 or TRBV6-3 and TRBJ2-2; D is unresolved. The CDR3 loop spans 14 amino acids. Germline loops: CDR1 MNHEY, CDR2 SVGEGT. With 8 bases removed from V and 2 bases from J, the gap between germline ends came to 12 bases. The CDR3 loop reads CASLTFANTGELFF. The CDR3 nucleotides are TGTGCCAGCTTAACTTTTGCCAACACCGGGGAGCTGTTTTTT.

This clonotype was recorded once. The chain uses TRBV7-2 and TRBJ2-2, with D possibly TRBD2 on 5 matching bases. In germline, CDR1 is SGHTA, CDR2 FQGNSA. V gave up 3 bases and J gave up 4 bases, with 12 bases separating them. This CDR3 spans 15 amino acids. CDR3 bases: TGTGCCAGCAGCTTTACGGGGTGGAGCACCGGGGAGCTGTTTTTT. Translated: CASSFTGWSTGELFF.

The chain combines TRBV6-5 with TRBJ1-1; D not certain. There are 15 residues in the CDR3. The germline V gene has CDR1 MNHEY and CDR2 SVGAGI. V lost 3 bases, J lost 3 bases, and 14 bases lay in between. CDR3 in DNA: TGTGCCAGCAGTTATTTAACCGGACGGTACACTGAAGCTTTCTTT. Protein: CASSYLTGRYTEAFF.

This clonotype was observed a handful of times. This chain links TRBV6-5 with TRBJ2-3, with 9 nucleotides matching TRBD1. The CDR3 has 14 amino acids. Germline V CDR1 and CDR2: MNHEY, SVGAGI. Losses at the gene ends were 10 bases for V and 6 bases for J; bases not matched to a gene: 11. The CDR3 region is CATGGQGGVDTQYF. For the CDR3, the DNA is TGTGCCACCGGGGGACAGGGCGGTGTGGATACGCAGTATTTT.

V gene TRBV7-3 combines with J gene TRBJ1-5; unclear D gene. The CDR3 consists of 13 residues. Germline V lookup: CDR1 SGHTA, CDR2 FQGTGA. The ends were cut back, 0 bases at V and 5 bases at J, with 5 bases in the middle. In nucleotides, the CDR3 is TGTGCCAGCAGCTTAACGGCCGATCAGCCCCAGCATTTT. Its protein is CASSLTADQPQHF.

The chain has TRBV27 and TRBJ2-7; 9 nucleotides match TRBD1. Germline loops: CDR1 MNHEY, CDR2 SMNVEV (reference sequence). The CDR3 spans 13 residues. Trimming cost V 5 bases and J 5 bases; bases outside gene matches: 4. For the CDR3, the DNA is TGTGCCAGCAGTGAACAGGGGGCGAACGAGCAGTACTTC. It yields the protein CASSEQGANEQYF.